A selection of T cell receptor beta chains follows, all from one sample in a study of regulatory T cells in long-lasting Graves disease. TCRdb re-analysed the multiplex PCR reads in MiXCR, keeping a single row per CDR3 protein. The table includes some 370,000 distinct CDR3 sequences, approximately 23% detected once. Sequencing was performed on peripheral blood mononuclear cells (PBMCs), taken when the disease was refractory, from a patient treated with antithyroid drugs. All receptors come from a woman between 40 and 50 years old with Graves disease. The CDR3 runs from the conserved cysteine through the conserved F or W. D genes are given only for firm matches. The size of a clone is reported for some rows only, either as once, few or many, or as a class for expanded clones.

14	TRBJ2-5	many	TRBD2	TRBV27	TGTGCCAGCAGTTTTAGCGGGATCCAAGAGACCCAGTACTTC	CASSFSGIQETQYF
12	TRBJ1-3	.	.	TRBV7-9	TGTGCCAGCAGCTTAACTGGAAACACCATATATTTT	CASSLTGNTIYF
15	TRBJ2-5	many	.	TRBV6-5	TGTGCCAGCAGTTACCAGGTAGTCCCGCAAGAGACCCAGTACTTC	CASSYQVVPQETQYF
14	TRBJ1-4	many	.	TRBV6-5	TGTGCCAGCAGTTACCCCCTGAGGAATGAAAAACTGTTTTTT	CASSYPLRNEKLFF
16	TRBJ2-2	many	.	TRBV12-3/TRBV12-4	TGTGCCAGCATCACTGTTCCCAAGGCTTCCACCGGGGAGCTGTTTTTT	CASITVPKASTGELFF
14	TRBJ1-4	.	TRBD1	TRBV6-1	TGTGCCAGCAGTCCAGACAGGGGTGGGGAAAAACTGTTTTTT	CASSPDRGGEKLFF
13	TRBJ2-7	many	.	TRBV6-5	TGTGCCAGCAGTTACGAAGGGGGGAACGAGCAGTACTTC	CASSYEGGNEQYF
13	TRBJ1-1	few	.	TRBV29-1	TGCAGCGACTACAGTTTACTGAACACTGAAGCTTTCTTT	CSDYSLLNTEAFF
14	TRBJ2-7	.	TRBD1	TRBV6-5	TGTGCCAGCAGTTACGGGGGACAGTCCTACGAGCAGTACTTC	CASSYGGQSYEQYF
12	TRBJ2-2	.	.	TRBV13	TGTGCCAGCAGCCAGTTAACCGGGGAGCTGTTTTTT	CASSQLTGELFF
15	TRBJ1-5	few	.	TRBV28	TGTGCCAGCAGTTTATTAGGTGTCTTAAATCAGCCCCAGCATTTT	CASSLLGVLNQPQHF
16	TRBJ2-5	many	.	TRBV7-8	TGTGCCAGCAGGGGCCGAAGGGGGGATTACTCGGAGACCCAGTACTTC	CASRGRRGDYSETQYF
16	TRBJ2-7	many	.	TRBV28	TGTGCCAGCAAGGGGACTCCGAAAACACCCCCCTACGAGCAGTACTTC	CASKGTPKTPPYEQYF
14	TRBJ2-5	many	TRBD1	TRBV2	TGTGCCAGCACCATGGACAGGGGGCGCGAGACCCAGTACTTC	CASTMDRGRETQYF
23	TRBJ1-2	many	.	TRBV28	TGTGCCAGCAGTTTAGGACGGAAATTCGACAAGACACAGATTGTAACTGGGCGCTATGGCTACACCTTC	CASSLGRKFDKTQIVTGRYGYTF
13	TRBJ2-7	few	.	TRBV18	TGTGCCAGCTCACTACAACCGCCCTACGAGCAGTACTTC	CASSLQPPYEQYF
16	TRBJ2-7	.	TRBD2	TRBV5-1	TGCGCCAGCAGCTCGAAGGACGGGAGACTAGCGTCGGCGCAGTACTTC	CASSSKDGRLASAQYF
15	TRBJ2-1	.	TRBD2	TRBV7-3	TGTGCCAGCAGCCCAGGGACTAGCGGGACATATGAGCAGTTCTTC	CASSPGTSGTYEQFF
14	TRBJ2-7	.	.	TRBV7-9	TGTGCCAGCAGCTTAGGACCACCCTCCTACGAGCAGTACTTC	CASSLGPPSYEQYF
14	TRBJ1-3	many	.	TRBV28	TGTGCCAGCAGTTCGGTAGACTCTGGAAACACCATATATTTT	CASSSVDSGNTIYF
15	TRBJ2-7	few	TRBD1	TRBV2	TGTGCCATCAGCCGGGACGGACAGGGGTCCTACGAGCAGTACTTC	CAISRDGQGSYEQYF
20	TRBJ2-2	many	.	TRBV6-1	TGTGCCAGCAGAGGGAGACTCTGGTGGCCAAGTAACGCGAACACCGGGGAGCTGTTTTTT	CASRGRLWWPSNANTGELFF
11	TRBJ2-5	many	.	TRBV27	TGTGCCAGCAGTATGAAGGAGACCCAGTACTTC	CASSMKETQYF
17	TRBJ2-2	few	TRBD2	TRBV11-2	TGTGCCAGCAGCCCCTGGACTAGCGGGAGAGGGGCCGGGGAGCTGTTTTTT	CASSPWTSGRGAGELFF
14	TRBJ2-5	many	.	TRBV20-1	TGCAGTGCTAGAGATAGGTCAGGGGTGGAGACCCAGTACTTC	CSARDRSGVETQYF
16	TRBJ2-5	many	TRBD2	TRBV20-1	TGCAGTGCTAGAGATTTCGGGACTAGCGGGAGAGAGACCCAGTACTTC	CSARDFGTSGRETQYF
15	TRBJ1-3	.	.	TRBV28	TGTGCCAGCAGTTTACCGGGGGCTTCTGGAAACACCATATATTTT	CASSLPGASGNTIYF
15	TRBJ2-7	many	TRBD1	TRBV10-3	TGTGCCATCAGTGAGTTTCCGGGACAGGGCTACGAGCAGTACTTC	CAISEFPGQGYEQYF
13	TRBJ2-7	many	.	TRBV19	TGTGCCAGTAGTATACCGGGACACTACGAGCAGTACTTC	CASSIPGHYEQYF
13	TRBJ2-1	.	.	TRBV2	TGTGCCACCAGACACAGAAAATACAATGAGCAGTTCTTC	CATRHRKYNEQFF
13	TRBJ1-1	many	TRBD1	TRBV20-1	TGCAGTGCTTACCGGGACAGGAACACTGAAGCTTTCTTT	CSAYRDRNTEAFF
14	TRBJ2-2	.	.	TRBV2	TGTGCCAGCGGGTCGGGAGATAGCACCGGGGAGCTGTTTTTT	CASGSGDSTGELFF
15	TRBJ2-3	few	TRBD2	TRBV2	TGTGCCAGCAGTAAGACTAGCGGCCTCACAGATACGCAGTATTTT	CASSKTSGLTDTQYF
13	TRBJ2-7	many	.	TRBV6-1	TGTGCCAGCGCCGCCGGAACCCCCATGGAGCAGTACTTC	CASAAGTPMEQYF
13	TRBJ1-4	many	TRBD1	TRBV2	TGTGCCAGCAGGGAAGGGACAGGGGAAAAACTGTTTTTT	CASREGTGEKLFF
13	TRBJ2-7	few	TRBD1	TRBV5-1	TGCGCCAGCAGCTTACAGACAGGGGTCGAGCAGTACTTC	CASSLQTGVEQYF
13	TRBJ1-1	many	.	TRBV11-2	TGTGCCAGCAGCTTAGAGTCCCGGGGACCAGCTTTCTTT	CASSLESRGPAFF
15	TRBJ2-1	.	.	TRBV7-3	TGTGCCAGCAAGTCGCAAGCGCCAACTTCTAATGAGCAGTTCTTC	CASKSQAPTSNEQFF
17	TRBJ2-2	many	.	TRBV12-3/TRBV12-4	TGTGCCAGCAATTTATCCCCCGGGGCCTCGAACACCGGGGAGCTGTTTTTT	CASNLSPGASNTGELFF
15	TRBJ2-5	few	TRBD1	TRBV6-1	TGTGCCAGCAGTAACATACAGGGGGCGGAAGAGACCCAGTACTTC	CASSNIQGAEETQYF